The source of this T cell receptor beta chain is a study of cytomegalovirus exposure and HLA in healthy donors. With 60 Vbeta and 13 Jbeta primers, the PCR was carried out. TCRdb's copy holds only in-frame clones and misses some; the assay was immunoSEQ multiplex PCR. Among about 200,000 clones listed, 70% to 85% were seen once. Likely unrecorded immune exposures existed in these nominally healthy donors. CDR3 length equals 16 residues. The J segment lost 1 base and the V segment lost 7 bases, leaving 10 bases of the junction unmatched. From germline, CDR1 is SQVTM and CDR2 ANQGSEA. The rearrangement uses TRBV29-1 and TRBJ2-7, with 13 bases matching TRBD2. The clonotype originates from a girl aged 2 to 10 in good health and CMV-seronegative. The sequenced material came from PBMCs. CDR3 loop: CSAGGLAGVGSYEQYF. The CDR3 nucleotides are TGCAGCGCCGGAGGACTAGCGGGAGTTGGGTCCTACGAGCAGTACTTC.